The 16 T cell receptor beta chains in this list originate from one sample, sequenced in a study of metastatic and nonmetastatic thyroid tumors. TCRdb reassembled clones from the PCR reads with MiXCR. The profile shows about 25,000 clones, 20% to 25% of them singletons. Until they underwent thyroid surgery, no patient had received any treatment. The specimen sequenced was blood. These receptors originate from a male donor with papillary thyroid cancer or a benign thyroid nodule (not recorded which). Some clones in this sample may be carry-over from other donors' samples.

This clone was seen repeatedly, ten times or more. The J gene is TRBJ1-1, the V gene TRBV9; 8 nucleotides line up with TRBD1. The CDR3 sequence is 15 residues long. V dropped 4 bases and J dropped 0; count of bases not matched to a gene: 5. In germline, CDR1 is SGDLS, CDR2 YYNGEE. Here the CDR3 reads CASSPRQGMNTEAFF. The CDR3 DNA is TGTGCCAGCAGCCCACGACAGGGGATGAACACTGAAGCTTTCTTT.

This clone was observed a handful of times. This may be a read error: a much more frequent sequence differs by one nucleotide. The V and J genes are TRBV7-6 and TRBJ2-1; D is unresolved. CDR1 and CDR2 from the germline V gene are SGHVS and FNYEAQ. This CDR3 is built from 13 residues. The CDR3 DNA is TGTGCCAGCAGCTTATTTGATTTCAATGAGCAGTCCTTC. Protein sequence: CASSLFDFNEQSF.

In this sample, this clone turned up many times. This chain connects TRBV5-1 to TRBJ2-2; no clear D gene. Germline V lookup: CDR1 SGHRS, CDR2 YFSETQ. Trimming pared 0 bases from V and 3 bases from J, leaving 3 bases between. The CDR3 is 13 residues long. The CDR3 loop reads CASSLGHTGELFF. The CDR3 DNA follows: TGCGCCAGCAGCTTGGGGCACACCGGGGAGCTGTTTTTT.

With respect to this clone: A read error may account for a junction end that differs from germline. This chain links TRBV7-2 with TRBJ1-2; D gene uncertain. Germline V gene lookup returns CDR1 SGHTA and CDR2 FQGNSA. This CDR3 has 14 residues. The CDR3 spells CAISLVDPRYGYAF. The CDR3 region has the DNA TGTGCCATCAGCTTAGTTGACCCGAGGTATGGCTACGCCTTC.

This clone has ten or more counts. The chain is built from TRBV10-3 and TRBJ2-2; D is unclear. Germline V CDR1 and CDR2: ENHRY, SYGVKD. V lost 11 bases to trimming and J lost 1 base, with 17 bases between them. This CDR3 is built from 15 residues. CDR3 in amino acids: CAAQGWAMNTGELFF. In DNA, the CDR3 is TGTGCCGCACAAGGATGGGCGATGAACACCGGGGAGCTGTTTTTT.

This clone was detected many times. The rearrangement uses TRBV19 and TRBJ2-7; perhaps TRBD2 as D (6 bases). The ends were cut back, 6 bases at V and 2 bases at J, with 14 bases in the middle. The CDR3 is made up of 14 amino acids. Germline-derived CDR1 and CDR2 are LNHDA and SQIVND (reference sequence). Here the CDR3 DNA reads TGTGCCAGTAGGGGGAGGCAGGGCGCCTACGAGCAGTACTTC. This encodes CASRGRQGAYEQYF.

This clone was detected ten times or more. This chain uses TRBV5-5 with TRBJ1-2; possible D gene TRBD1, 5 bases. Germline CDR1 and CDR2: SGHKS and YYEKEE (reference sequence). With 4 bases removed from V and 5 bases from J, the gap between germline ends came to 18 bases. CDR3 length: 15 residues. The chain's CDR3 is CASSVSRDAAYGYTF. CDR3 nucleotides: TGTGCCAGCAGCGTTTCCCGGGACGCCGCGTATGGCTACACCTTC.

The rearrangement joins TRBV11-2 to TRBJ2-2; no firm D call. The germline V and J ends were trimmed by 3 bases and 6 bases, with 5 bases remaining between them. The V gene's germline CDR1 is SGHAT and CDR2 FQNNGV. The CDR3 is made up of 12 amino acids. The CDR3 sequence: CASSLSAGELFF. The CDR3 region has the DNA TGTGCCAGCAGCTTGTCTGCCGGGGAGCTGTTTTTT.

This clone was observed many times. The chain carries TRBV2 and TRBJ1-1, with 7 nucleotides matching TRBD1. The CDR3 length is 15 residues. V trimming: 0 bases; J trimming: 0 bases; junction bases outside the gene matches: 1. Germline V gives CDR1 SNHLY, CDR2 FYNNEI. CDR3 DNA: TGTGCCAGCAGTGAAGCACAGGGGATGAACACTGAAGCTTTCTTT. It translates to CASSEAQGMNTEAFF. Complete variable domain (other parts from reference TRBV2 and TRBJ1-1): EPEVTQTPSHQVTQMGQEVILRCVPISNHLYFYWYRQILGQKVEFLVSFYNNEISEKSEIFDDQFSVERPDGSNFTLKIRSTKLEDSAMYFCASSEAQGMNTEAFFGQGTRLTVV.

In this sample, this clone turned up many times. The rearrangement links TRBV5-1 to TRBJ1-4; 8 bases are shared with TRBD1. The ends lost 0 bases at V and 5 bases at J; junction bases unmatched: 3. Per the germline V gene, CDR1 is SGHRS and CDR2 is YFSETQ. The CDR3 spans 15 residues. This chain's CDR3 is CASSLAGQANEKLFF. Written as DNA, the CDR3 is TGCGCCAGCAGCTTGGCGGGACAGGCGAATGAAAAACTGTTTTTT.

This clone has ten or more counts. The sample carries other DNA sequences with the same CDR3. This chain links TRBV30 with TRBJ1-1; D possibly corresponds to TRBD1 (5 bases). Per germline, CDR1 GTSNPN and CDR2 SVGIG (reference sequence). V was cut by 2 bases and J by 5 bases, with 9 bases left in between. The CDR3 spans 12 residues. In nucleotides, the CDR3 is TGTGCCTGGAGTTTGGCAGGGACTGAAGCTTTCTTT. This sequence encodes CAWSLAGTEAFF.

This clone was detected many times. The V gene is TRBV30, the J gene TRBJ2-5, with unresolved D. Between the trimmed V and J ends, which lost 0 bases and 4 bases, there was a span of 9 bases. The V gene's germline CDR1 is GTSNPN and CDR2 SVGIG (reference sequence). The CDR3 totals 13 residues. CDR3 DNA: TGTGCCTGGAGTGTAGCTACGGTAGAGACCCAGTACTTC. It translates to CAWSVATVETQYF.

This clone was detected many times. CDR3 loop: CASTHGTPYNEQFF. CDR3 nucleotide sequence: TGTGCCAGCACCCACGGGACACCTTACAATGAGCAGTTCTTC. The chain is built from TRBV12-3 or TRBV12-4 and TRBJ2-1; the D gene is possibly TRBD1 (6 bases). The CDR3 extends over 14 amino acids. The V and J ends lost 7 bases and 4 bases respectively, with 14 bases between them.

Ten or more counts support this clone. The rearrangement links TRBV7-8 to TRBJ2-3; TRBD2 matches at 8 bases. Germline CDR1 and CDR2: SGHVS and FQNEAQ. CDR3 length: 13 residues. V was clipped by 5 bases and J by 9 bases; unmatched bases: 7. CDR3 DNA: TGTGCCAGCAGCGTCCTCCGGGGGGGCACGCAGTATTTT. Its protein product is CASSVLRGGTQYF.

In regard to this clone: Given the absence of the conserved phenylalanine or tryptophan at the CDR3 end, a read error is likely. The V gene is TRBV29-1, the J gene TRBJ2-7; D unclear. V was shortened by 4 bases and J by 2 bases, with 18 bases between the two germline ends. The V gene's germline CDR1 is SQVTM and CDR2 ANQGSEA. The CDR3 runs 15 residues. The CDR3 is CSVVTGKDLPYEQYP. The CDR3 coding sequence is TGCAGCGTTGTTACGGGCAAAGACTTACCCTACGAGCAGTACCCC.

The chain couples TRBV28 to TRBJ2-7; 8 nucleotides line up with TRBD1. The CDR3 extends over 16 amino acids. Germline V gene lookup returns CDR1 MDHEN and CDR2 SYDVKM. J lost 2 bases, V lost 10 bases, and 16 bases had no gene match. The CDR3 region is CANSPTGQGTTYEQYF. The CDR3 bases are TGTGCCAACAGCCCAACCGGACAGGGTACAACCTACGAGCAGTACTTC.